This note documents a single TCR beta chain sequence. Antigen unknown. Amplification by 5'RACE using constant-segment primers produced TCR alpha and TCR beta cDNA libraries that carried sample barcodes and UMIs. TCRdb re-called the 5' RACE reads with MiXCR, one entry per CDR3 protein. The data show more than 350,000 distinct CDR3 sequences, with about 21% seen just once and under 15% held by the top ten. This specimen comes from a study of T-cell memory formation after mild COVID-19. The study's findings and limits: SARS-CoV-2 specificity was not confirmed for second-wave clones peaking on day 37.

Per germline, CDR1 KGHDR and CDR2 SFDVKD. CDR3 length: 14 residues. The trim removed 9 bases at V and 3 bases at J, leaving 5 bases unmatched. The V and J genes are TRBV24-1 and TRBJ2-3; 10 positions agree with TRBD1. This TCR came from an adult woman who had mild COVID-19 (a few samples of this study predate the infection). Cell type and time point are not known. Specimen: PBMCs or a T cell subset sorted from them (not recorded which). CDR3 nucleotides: TGTGCCACCCGGGACAGGGGAGGGACAGATACGCAGTATTTT. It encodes CATRDRGGTDTQYF.